A selection of T cell receptor beta chains follows, all from one sample in a study of molecular identifiers for immune sequencing clone quantification. TCRdb fed the PCR reads into MiXCR, producing one record per CDR3 protein. The data hold a few hundred thousand distinct CDR3 sequences, with roughly 23% observed a single time. Sequenced sample: naive CD8+ T cells from blood, with Jurkat cell RNA spiked in. The source of these receptors is a human donor in good health. Some libraries in this study had Jurkat cell RNA spiked in. CDR3s include the opening cysteine and the closing phenylalanine or tryptophan. D genes are given only for firm matches. Rows give clone size only sometimes, using once, few, many, or a class for an expanded clone.

d_gene,v_gene,abundance,j_gene,CDR3nt,CDR3aa
NA,TRBV20-1,NA,TRBJ2-7,TGCAGTGCTAGAGGGGGCAGGACTCCGACCTACGGGCAGTACTTC,CSARGGRTPTYGQYF
NA,TRBV27,NA,TRBJ1-5,TGTGCCAGCAGTCGGCTGGGCCGGAATCAGCCCCAGCATTTT,CASSRLGRNQPQHF
TRBD2,TRBV28,NA,TRBJ2-3,TGTGCCAGCAGTCCCTCGGGACTAGCGTCAGATACGCAGTATTTT,CASSPSGLASDTQYF
NA,TRBV7-8,NA,TRBJ2-7,TGTGCCGGCAGCTATGACCCGGGACGGACCTCCTACGAGCAGTACTTC,CAGSYDPGRTSYEQYF
TRBD2,TRBV7-9,NA,TRBJ2-7,TGTGCCAGCAGCTCCTCGACTAGCGGGCCGGAGCAGTACTTC,CASSSSTSGPEQYF
TRBD2,TRBV29-1,many,TRBJ2-3,TGCAGCGTGCACGCTGGGACTAGCGGGAGGGGCCCCACAGATACGCAGTATTTT,CSVHAGTSGRGPTDTQYF
NA,TRBV20-1,few,TRBJ2-3,TGCAGTGCCCCGCCCCCAAATGGGGATACGCAGTATTTT,CSAPPPNGDTQYF
TRBD2,TRBV29-1,NA,TRBJ2-1,TGCAGCGTTGAAGATGGGGGGGGAAAGCAGTTCTTC,CSVEDGGGKQFF
TRBD2,TRBV29-1,many,TRBJ2-1,TGCAGCGTTAAGACTAGCGGGGGGTTTAATGAGCAGTTCTTC,CSVKTSGGFNEQFF
TRBD2,TRBV28,many,TRBJ2-1,TGTGCCAGCAGCGCCGAGGCTAGCGGGAGGGGTGGACTCTTC,CASSAEASGRGGLF
NA,TRBV3-1,few,TRBJ2-6,TGTGCCAGCAGCCAAGACAGGGTTGGGGCCAACGTCCTGACTTTC,CASSQDRVGANVLTF
TRBD1,TRBV3-1,NA,TRBJ2-4,TGTGCCAGCAGCTCGGGACAGCCAAACATTCAGTACTTC,CASSSGQPNIQYF
NA,TRBV12-3/TRBV12-4,NA,TRBJ2-3,TGTGCCAGCAGTTCGAGATGGGGGATTGAGGTAAAAAGCACAGATACGCAGTATTTT,CASSSRWGIEVKSTDTQYF
NA,TRBV2,many,TRBJ1-1,TGTGCCAGCATGGCGGGTCACACTGAAGCTTTCTTT,CASMAGHTEAFF
NA,TRBV4-3,few,TRBJ2-2,TGCGCCAGCAGCCAAGGGGGTCCTCTGGGGGCCGGGGAGCTGTTTTTT,CASSQGGPLGAGELFF
NA,TRBV6-5,NA,TRBJ1-2,TGTGCCAGCAGTTCCGGACAGCGGGGCTACACCTTC,CASSSGQRGYTF
NA,TRBV4-3,few,TRBJ1-1,TGCGCCAGCAGCCAAGATGGGGGGCTGAACACTGAAGCTTTCTTT,CASSQDGGLNTEAFF
NA,TRBV6-2/TRBV6-3,NA,TRBJ2-1,TGTGCCAGCAGTTACTCAGGGATATTAACACCCGGTGAGCGGTTCTTC,CASSYSGILTPGERFF
TRBD1,TRBV7-9,few,TRBJ1-2,TGTGCCAGCAGCTTCTTAGACAGGGGGGAAGGCTACACCTTC,CASSFLDRGEGYTF
NA,TRBV20-1,many,TRBJ2-3,TGCAGTGCTTCCCTTCCAGATACGCAGTATTTT,CSASLPDTQYF
NA,TRBV6-5,many,TRBJ1-2,TGTGCCAGCAGTACCCGGACCGAAACCTTCTATGGCTACACCTTC,CASSTRTETFYGYTF
NA,TRBV19,NA,TRBJ1-2,TGTGCCAGTAGTATTCCTGGGGGCGCGGATGGCTACACCTTC,CASSIPGGADGYTF
TRBD1,TRBV20-1,NA,TRBJ2-7,TGCAGTGCTAGAGGTGTAGACAGGGGTACGTACGAGCAGTACTTC,CSARGVDRGTYEQYF
NA,TRBV12-3/TRBV12-4,NA,TRBJ2-2,TGTGCCAGCAGTTCTTCACAGGGTACACGGGAGCTGGTTTTT,CASSSSQGTRELVF